The clone carrying this TCR beta chain was counted at least ten times. Its antigen is unidentified. The CDR3 totals 12 residues. Germline lookup yields CDR1 SQVTM and CDR2 ANQGSEA. Trimming shortened V by 4 bases and J by 3 bases, and 10 bases separated the two germline ends. The data were taken from a study of Graves' ophthalmopathy and Graves' hyperthyroidism. For repertoire sequencing, the TCR beta CDR3 regions were amplified from RNA transcripts. An opening RT-PCR round employed HTBI primers and preceded a second-round multiplex PCR. One entry per CDR3 protein results from TCRdb running MiXCR on the multiplex PCR reads. The sample carries about 1.1 million distinct CDR3 sequences, about 40% recorded once. Included hyperthyroidism patients were aged 18 to 65 and newly diagnosed (under 2 months' duration). Overall study findings and caveats: Blood was where most expanded thyroid clonotypes above 0.001 frequency also turned up.

The sequenced material came from peripheral blood or thyroid tissue (not recorded which). This rearrangement joins TRBV29-1 to TRBJ2-7, with TRBD2 as a possible D gene (5 bases). The sequence was collected from an adult man with Graves' hyperthyroidism. CDR3 protein: CSVGFGVYEQYF. For the CDR3, the DNA is TGCAGCGTTGGATTCGGGGTCTACGAGCAGTACTTC.